This TCR beta chain was recorded in a study of blood T cell repertoires in COVID-19. Study-wide context: COVID-19 samples, acute and convalescent, were from the United States, Italy and Spain. In each case, the material was cDNA or gDNA derived from T cells, B-cell-depleted T cells, or PBMCs.

Authors' methods: Reference gene primer amplification in the assay estimated nucleated cell counts. Clones were read by immunoSEQ multiplex PCR, and TCRdb kept only the in-frame ones, dropping some. The D gene and trimming were derived from the DNA, and the V and J assignments and clone size from that table. The data hold approximately 170,000 clones, with around 82% observed a single time. This TCR derives from a human donor with acute or convalescent COVID-19. The donor label of this sample is uncertain. Sequenced sample: peripheral blood.

The CDR3: CASSTYRGDNEKLFF. The CDR3, as DNA: TGCGCCAGCAGCACATACAGGGGGGACAATGAAAAACTGTTTTTT. This chain uses TRBV5-1 with TRBJ1-4; 8 positions agree with TRBD1. The CDR3 spans 15 residues. Per the germline V gene, CDR1 is SGHRS and CDR2 is YFSETQ. V was clipped by 4 bases and J by 5 bases; unmatched bases: 7.